The present T cell receptor beta chain was sequenced within a study of vaccination effects on CD4 cells after COVID-19. Germline-derived CDR1 and CDR2 are MDHEN and SYDVKM. Germline trimming cut 1 base from V and 6 bases from J; bases unmatched to any gene: 14. The CDR3 covers 18 residues. Method: immunoSEQ multiplex PCR; TCRdb's copy keeps in-frame clones and lacks some. The sample yields 20,000 to 25,000 clones, roughly 75% seen once. Culturing for 10 to 11 days preceded CD4+ T cell isolation. Points on this clone: The antigen is undetermined.

The gene calls are TRBV28 and TRBJ2-2, with TRBD1 matching over 7 bases. Here the sequenced sample was CD4+ T cells from PBMCs cultured without peptide, taken before COVID-19 vaccination. The sequence derives from a human donor who received a COVID-19 vaccine. Here the CDR3 DNA reads TGTGCCAGCAGTTTATTCGGGCAAAGGACAGGTGGGGCCGGGGAGCTGTTTTTT. It specifies CASSLFGQRTGGAGELFF.